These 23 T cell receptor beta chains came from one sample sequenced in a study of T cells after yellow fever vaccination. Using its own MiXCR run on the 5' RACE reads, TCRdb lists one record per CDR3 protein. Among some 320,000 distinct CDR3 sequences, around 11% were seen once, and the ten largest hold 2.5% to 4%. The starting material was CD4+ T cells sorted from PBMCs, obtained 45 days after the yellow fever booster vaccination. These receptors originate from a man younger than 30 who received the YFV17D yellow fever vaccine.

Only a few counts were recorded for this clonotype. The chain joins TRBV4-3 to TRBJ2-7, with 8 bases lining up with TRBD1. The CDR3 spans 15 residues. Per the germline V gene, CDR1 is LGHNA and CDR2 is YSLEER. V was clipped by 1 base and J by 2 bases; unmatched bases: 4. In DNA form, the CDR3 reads TGCGCCAGCAGCCAAGCCGGGACAGGCCCCTACGAGCAGTACTTC. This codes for CASSQAGTGPYEQYF.

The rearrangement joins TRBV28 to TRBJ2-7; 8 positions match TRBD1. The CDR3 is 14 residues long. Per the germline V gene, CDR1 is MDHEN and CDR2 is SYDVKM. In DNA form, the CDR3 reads TGTGCCAGCAGTTTATCGGGCAGGGGGCCACATTTCACCGTC. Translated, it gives CASSLSGRGPHFTV.

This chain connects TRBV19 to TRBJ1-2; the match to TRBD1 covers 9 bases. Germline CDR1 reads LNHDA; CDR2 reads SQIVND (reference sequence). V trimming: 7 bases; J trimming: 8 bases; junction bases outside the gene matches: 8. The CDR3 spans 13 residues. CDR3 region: CASTLDRGAGYTF. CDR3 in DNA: TGTGCCAGTACCCTGGACAGGGGCGCCGGCTACACCTTC.

Here the CDR3 reads CASSVGAGQGAQPQHF. CDR3 bases: TGTGCCAGCAGCGTAGGAGCAGGGCAGGGGGCCCAGCCCCAGCATTTT. The chain recombines TRBV9 with TRBJ1-5, with TRBD1 matching 8 bases. Germline assignment: CDR1 SGDLS and CDR2 YYNGEE. The V segment lost 0 bases and the J segment 7 bases; nucleotides outside the gene matches: 9. The CDR3 length is 16 residues.

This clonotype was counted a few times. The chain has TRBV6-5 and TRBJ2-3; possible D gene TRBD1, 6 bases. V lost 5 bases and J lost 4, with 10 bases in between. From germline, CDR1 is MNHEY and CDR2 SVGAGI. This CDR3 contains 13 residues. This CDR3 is CASSRTEADTQYF. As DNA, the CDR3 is TGTGCCAGCAGTCGGACAGAAGCAGATACGCAGTATTTT.

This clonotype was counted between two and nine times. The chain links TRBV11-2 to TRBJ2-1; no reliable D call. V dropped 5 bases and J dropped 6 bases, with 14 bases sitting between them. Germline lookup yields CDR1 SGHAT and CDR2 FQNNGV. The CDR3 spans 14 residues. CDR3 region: CASSLGAFTNEQFF. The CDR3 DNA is TGTGCCAGCAGCCTAGGCGCCTTTACCAATGAGCAGTTCTTC.

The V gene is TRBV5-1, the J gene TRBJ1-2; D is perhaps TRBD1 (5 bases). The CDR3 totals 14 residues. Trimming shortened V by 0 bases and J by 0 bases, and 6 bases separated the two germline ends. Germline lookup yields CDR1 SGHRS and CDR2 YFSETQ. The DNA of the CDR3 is TGCGCCAGCAGCTTGGGGGACGCTAACTATGGCTACACCTTC. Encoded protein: CASSLGDANYGYTF.

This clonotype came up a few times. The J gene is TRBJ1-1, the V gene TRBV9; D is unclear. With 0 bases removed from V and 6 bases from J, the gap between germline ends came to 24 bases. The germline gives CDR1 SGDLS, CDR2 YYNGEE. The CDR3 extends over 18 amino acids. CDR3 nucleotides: TGTGCCAGCAGCGTAGATGGGTCGGCCGGTTCGGGAAGCTCTGAAGCTTTCTTT. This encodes CASSVDGSAGSGSSEAFF.

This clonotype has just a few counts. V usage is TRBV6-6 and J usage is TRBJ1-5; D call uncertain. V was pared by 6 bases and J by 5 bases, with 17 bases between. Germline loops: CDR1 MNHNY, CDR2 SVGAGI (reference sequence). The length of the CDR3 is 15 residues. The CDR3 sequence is CASSRNVGRDQPQHF. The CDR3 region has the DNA TGTGCCAGCAGCCGAAATGTTGGGCGCGATCAGCCCCAGCATTTT.

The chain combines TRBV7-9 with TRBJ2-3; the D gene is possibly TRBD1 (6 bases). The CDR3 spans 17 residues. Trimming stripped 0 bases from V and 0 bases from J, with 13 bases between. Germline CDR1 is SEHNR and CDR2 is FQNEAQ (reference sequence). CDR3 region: CASSLATTGTSTDTQYF. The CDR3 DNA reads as TGTGCCAGCAGCTTAGCAACAACAGGGACCAGCACAGATACGCAGTATTTT.

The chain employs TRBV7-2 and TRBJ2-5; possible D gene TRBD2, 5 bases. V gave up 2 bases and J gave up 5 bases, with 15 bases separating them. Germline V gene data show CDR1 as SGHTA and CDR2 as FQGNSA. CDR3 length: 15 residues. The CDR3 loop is CASSLPSLGGETQYF. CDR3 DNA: TGTGCCAGCAGCTTACCGTCCCTAGGAGGCGAGACCCAGTACTTC.

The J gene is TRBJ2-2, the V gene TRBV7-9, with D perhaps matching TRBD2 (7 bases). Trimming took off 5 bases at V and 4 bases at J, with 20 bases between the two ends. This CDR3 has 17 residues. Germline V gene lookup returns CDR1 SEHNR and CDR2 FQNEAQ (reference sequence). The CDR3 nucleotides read TGTGCCAGCAGCAAACATGGGGGGGCCCTTTCCACCGGGGAGCTGTTTTTT. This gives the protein CASSKHGGALSTGELFF.

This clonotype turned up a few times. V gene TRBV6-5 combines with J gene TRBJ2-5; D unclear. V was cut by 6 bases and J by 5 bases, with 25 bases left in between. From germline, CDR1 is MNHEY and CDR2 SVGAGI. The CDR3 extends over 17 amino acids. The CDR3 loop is CASRGSGVRAVGETQYF. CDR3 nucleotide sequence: TGTGCCAGCAGGGGTTCTGGGGTCCGGGCGGTAGGGGAGACCCAGTACTTC.

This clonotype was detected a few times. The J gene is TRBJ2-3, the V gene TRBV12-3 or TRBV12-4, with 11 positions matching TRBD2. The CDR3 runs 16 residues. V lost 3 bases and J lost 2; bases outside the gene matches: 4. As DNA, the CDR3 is TGTGCCAGCAGTTTCCGACTAGCGGGAAACACAGATACGCAGTATTTT. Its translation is CASSFRLAGNTDTQYF.

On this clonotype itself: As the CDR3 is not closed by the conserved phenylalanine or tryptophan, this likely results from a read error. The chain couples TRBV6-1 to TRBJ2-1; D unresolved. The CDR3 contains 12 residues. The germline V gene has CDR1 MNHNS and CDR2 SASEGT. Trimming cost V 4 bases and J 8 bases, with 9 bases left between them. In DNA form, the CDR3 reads TGTGCCAGCAGTGCAGTTTGGGATGAGCAGTTCCTC. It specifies CASSAVWDEQFL.

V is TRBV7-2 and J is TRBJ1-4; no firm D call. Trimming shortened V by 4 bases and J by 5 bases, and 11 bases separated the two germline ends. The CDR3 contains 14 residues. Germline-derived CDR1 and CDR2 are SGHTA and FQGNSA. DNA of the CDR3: TGTGCCAGCAGCTCGAATAATATAAATGAAAAACTGTTTTTT. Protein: CASSSNNINEKLFF.

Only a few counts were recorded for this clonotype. The CDR3 sequence is CSARRVGTDTQYF. The DNA for the CDR3 is TGCAGTGCGAGGAGGGTGGGCACAGATACGCAGTATTTT. V usage is TRBV20-1 and J usage is TRBJ2-3, with D maybe TRBD2 (6 bases). CDR1 is DFQATT and CDR2 is SNEGSKA in the germline V gene (reference sequence). This CDR3 spans 13 amino acids. V was pared by 6 bases and J by 1 base, with 11 bases between.

CDR3 protein: CASSLFVAGTDTQYF. CDR3 coding DNA: TGTGCCAGCAGCTTATTTGTGGCCGGCACAGATACGCAGTATTTT. J is TRBJ2-3 and V is TRBV7-2; D unresolved. The CDR3 is made up of 15 amino acids. V was cut by 2 bases and J by 1 base, with 10 bases left in between. CDR1 is SGHTA and CDR2 is FQGNSA in the germline V gene.

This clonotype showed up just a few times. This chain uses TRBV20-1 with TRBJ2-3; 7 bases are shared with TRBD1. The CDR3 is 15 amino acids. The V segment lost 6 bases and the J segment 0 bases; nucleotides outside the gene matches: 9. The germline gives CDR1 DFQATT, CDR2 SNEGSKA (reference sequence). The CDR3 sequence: CSAMRGGPSTDTQYF. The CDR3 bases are TGCAGTGCGATGAGAGGGGGCCCCAGCACAGATACGCAGTATTTT.

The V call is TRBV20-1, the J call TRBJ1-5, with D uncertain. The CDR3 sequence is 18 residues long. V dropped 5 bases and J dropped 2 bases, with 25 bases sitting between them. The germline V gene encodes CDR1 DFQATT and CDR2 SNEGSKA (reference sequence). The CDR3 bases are TGCAGTGCTGATCCATTATTGGGCCCTGAAGTGGGCAATCAGCCCCAGCATTTT. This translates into CSADPLLGPEVGNQPQHF.

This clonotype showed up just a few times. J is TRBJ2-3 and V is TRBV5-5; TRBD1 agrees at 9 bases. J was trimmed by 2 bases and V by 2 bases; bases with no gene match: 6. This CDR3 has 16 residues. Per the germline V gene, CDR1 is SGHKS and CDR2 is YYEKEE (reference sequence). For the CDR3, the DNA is TGTGCCAGCAGCTTACGGACAGGGGATTCCACAGATACGCAGTATTTT. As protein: CASSLRTGDSTDTQYF.

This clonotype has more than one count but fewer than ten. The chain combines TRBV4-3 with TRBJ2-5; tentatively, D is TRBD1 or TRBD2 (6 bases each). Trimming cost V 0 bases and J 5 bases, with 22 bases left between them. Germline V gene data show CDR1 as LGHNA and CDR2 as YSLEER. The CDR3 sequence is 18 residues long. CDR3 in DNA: TGCGCCAGCAGCCAAGATCCCCAGGGGAGGTCCTGTAGCGAGACCCAGTACTTC. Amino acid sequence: CASSQDPQGRSCSETQYF.

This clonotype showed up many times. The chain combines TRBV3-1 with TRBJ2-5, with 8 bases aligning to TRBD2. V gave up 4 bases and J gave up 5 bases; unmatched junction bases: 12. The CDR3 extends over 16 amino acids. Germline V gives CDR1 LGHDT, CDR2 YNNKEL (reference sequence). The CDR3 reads CASSLFGRGAGETQYF. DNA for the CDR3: TGTGCCAGCAGCCTGTTTGGGCGGGGGGCCGGGGAGACCCAGTACTTC.